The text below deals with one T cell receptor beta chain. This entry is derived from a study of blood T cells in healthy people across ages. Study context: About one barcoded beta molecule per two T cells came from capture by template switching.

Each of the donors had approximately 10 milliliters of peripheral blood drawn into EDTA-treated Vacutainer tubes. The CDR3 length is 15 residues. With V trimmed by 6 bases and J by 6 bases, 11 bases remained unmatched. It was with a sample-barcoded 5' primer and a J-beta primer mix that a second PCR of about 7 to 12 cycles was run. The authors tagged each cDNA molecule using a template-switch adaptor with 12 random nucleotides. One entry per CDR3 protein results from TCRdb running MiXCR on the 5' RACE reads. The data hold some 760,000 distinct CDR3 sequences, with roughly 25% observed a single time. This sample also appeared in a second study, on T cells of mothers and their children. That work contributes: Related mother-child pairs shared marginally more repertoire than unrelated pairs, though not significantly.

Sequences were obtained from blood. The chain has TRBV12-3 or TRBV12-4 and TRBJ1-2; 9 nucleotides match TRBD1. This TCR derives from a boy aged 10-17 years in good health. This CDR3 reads CASSIGQGWGDGYTF. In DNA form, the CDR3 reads TGTGCCAGCAGCATTGGACAGGGGTGGGGCGATGGCTACACCTTC.